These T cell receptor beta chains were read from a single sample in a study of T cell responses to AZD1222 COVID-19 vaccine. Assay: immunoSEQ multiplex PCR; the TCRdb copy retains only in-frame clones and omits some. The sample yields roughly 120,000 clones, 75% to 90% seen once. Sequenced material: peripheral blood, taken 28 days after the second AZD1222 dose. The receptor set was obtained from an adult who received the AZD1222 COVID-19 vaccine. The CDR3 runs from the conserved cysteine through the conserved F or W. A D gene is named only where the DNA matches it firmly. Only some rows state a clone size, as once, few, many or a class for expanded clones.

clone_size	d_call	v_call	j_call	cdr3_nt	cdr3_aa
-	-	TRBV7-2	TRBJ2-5	TGTGCCAGCAGCTTAGGAGAAGAGACCCAGTACTTC	CASSLGEETQYF
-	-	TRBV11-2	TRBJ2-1	TGTGCCAGCAGCTTAGTAGCGGCACCATACAATGAGCAGTTCTTC	CASSLVAAPYNEQFF
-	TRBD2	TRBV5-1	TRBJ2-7	TGCGCCAGCAGTGGTACTAGCGGATACTCCTACGAGCAGTACTTC	CASSGTSGYSYEQYF
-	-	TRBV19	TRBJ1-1	TGTGCCAGTAGTATTTCGGGGAACACTGAAGCTTTCTTT	CASSISGNTEAFF
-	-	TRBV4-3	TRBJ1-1	TGCGCCAGCAGCTCATGGACAGAGCCGACAACTGAAGCTTTCTTT	CASSSWTEPTTEAFF
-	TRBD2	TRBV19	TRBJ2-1	TGTGCCAGTAGTCTTATAGCGGGAGGGAATTACAATGAGCAGTTCTTC	CASSLIAGGNYNEQFF
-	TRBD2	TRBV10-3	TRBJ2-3	TGTGCCATCTCCGCGGGACTAGCGGACACAGATACGCAGTATTTT	CAISAGLADTDTQYF
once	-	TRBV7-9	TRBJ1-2	TGTGCCAGCAGCCTAACGTACAGAGACCCTAACTATGGCTACACCTTC	CASSLTYRDPNYGYTF
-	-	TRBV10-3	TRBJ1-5	TGTGCCATCAGTGAGTCATTTGGGACCTTCAATCAGCCCCAGCATTTT	CAISESFGTFNQPQHF
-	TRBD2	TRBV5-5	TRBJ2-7	TGTGCCAGCAGCGTAAGGACCCTAGCGGGGGGTAAGCAGTACTTC	CASSVRTLAGGKQYF
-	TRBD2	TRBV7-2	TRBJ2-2	TGTGCCAGCAGCCCTAGAAGTGGCGGGAGAGGAACCGGGGAGCTGTTTTTT	CASSPRSGGRGTGELFF
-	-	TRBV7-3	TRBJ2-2	TGTGCCAGCAGCTCCGGGCTCGGGAACACCGGGGAGCTGTTTTTT	CASSSGLGNTGELFF
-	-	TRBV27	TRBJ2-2	TGTGCCAGCAGTTTATGGCAGGGAACCGGGGAGCTGTTTTTT	CASSLWQGTGELFF
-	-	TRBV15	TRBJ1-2	TGTGCCACCCGCGGGGGAGGCGGTGGCTACACCTTC	CATRGGGGGYTF
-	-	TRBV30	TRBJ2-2	TGTGCCTGGAGTGTACAAGCCACCGGGGAGCTGTTTTTT	CAWSVQATGELFF